The clone carrying this T cell receptor beta chain turned up a few times. No antigen is known for it. The entry originates in a study of breast tumors, draining lymph nodes, adjacent tissues. TCRdb re-analysed the multiplex PCR reads in MiXCR, keeping a single row per CDR3 protein. The table records about 140,000 distinct CDR3 sequences, 20% to 25% of them present only once. Study-wide findings and caveats: Tumor repertoires ranked between lymph nodes and nontumor tissue in diversity, with V and J gene preferences.

CDR3 size: 14 residues. The V gene lost 5 bases and the J gene lost 0 bases, with 5 bases spanning the gap. CDR1 KGHSH and CDR2 LQKENI come from the germline V gene. Axillary draining lymph nodes of breast cancer patients supplied the node samples. The gene calls are TRBV18 and TRBJ2-6; D ambiguous. The source of this sequence is a female donor with breast cancer. Some clones in this sample may be carry-over from other donors' samples. The material sequenced was axillary lymph node tissue. The CDR3 reads CASSSSSGANVLTF. DNA for the CDR3: TGTGCCAGCTCATCGAGCTCTGGGGCCAACGTCCTGACTTTC. The full variable domain, rest sourced from reference TRBV18 and TRBJ2-6, is NAGVMQNPRHLVRRRGQEARLRCSPMKGHSHVYWYRQLPEEGLKFMVYLQKENIIDESGMPKERFSAEFPKEGPSILRIQQVVRGDSAAYFCASSSSSGANVLTFGAGSRLTVL.